Listed below are T cell receptor beta chains from one sample, sequenced in a study of liver allograft versus peripheral blood T cells. TCRdb fed the reads into MiXCR, producing one record per CDR3 protein. The sample records some 4,000 distinct CDR3 sequences, about a sixth being singletons. The receptors were sampled from a human patient who had a liver transplant. A subset of T cells may come from the graft donor. CDR3s include the opening cysteine and the closing phenylalanine or tryptophan.

V	J	CDR3
TRBV20-1	TRBJ2-1	CSARRTSGSPRGHNEQFF
TRBV28	TRBJ2-1	CASSFPTSGGAGDEQFF
TRBV13	TRBJ2-5	CASSFGPEGWETQYF
TRBV28	TRBJ1-2	CASSLGTANDYTF
TRBV5-3	TRBJ2-1	CARSYADWIRTEYNEQFF
TRBV18	TRBJ1-2	CASSPYAYGYTF
TRBV19	TRBJ2-1	CASSIVGGAREQFF
TRBV28	TRBJ1-5	CASSLPLTGTGFGLSNQPQHF
TRBV6-6	TRBJ2-2	CASSSLRDKNTGELFF
TRBV19	TRBJ2-1	CASSKRGPDEQFF
TRBV7-9	TRBJ2-2	CASSLGGTGELFF
TRBV10-3	TRBJ2-5	CAISESVGRGQETQYF
TRBV6-2/TRBV6-3	TRBJ2-7	CASSYSTSGGPVYEQYF
TRBV6-5	TRBJ2-7	CASSMASYYEQYF
TRBV14	TRBJ1-1	CASSPSGSAEAFF
TRBV24-1	TRBJ1-4	CATSDRIGEKLFF
TRBV27	TRBJ2-4	CASSLGGRAKNIQYF
TRBV28	TRBJ2-7	CASSLGLGGGRYEQYF
TRBV12-3/TRBV12-4	TRBJ1-2	CASSTDRGQFYGYTF
TRBV30	TRBJ2-3	CAWTRGGLTDTQYF
TRBV10-3	TRBJ1-2	CAISADRDRYYGYTF
TRBV20-1	TRBJ2-1	CSADRDTNYNEQFF
TRBV19	TRBJ2-1	CASSIGLADYNEQFF
TRBV24-1	TRBJ1-4	CATSDSWQGGIEKLFF
TRBV6-5	TRBJ2-7	CASSSSGGSYEQYF
TRBV13	TRBJ2-1	CASSEGNEQFF
TRBV27	TRBJ2-1	CASSLLDGANEQFF
TRBV24-1	TRBJ2-3	CATSSTDTQYF
TRBV12-3/TRBV12-4	TRBJ1-1	CASSPSPGSEAFF
TRBV7-9	TRBJ2-7	CASSLVPGRAYEQYF
TRBV6-5	TRBJ1-2	CASSPTYTNGYTF
TRBV2	TRBJ2-7	CASSVGGAYEQYF
TRBV28	TRBJ1-5	CANSTTERTGIQPQHF
TRBV11-1	TRBJ2-7	CASSLSSSYEQYF
TRBV19	TRBJ1-1	CASSIQGMEAFF
TRBV9	TRBJ1-1	CASSVSWGQSNTEAFF
TRBV9	TRBJ2-3	CASSGLLREGFYTDTQYF
TRBV7-9	TRBJ1-3	CASSRTGISGNTIYF
TRBV28	TRBJ1-1	CASSPWESGTEAFF
TRBV6-5	TRBJ1-1	CASSYSMGTEAFF
TRBV27	TRBJ1-1	CASVMTGQDTEAFF